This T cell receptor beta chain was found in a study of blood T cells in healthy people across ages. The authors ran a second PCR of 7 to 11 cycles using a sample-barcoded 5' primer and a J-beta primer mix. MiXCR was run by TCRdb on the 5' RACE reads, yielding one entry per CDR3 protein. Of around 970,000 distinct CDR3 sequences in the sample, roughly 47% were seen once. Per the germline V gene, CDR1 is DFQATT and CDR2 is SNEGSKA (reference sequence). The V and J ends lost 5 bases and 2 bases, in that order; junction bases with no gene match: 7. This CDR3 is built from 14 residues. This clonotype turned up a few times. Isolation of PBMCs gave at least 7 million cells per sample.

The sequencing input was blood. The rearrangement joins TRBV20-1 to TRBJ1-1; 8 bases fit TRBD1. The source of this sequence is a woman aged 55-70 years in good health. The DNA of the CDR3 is TGCAGTGCTTGGCGGGACAGGACCAACACTGAAGCTTTCTTT. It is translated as CSAWRDRTNTEAFF.